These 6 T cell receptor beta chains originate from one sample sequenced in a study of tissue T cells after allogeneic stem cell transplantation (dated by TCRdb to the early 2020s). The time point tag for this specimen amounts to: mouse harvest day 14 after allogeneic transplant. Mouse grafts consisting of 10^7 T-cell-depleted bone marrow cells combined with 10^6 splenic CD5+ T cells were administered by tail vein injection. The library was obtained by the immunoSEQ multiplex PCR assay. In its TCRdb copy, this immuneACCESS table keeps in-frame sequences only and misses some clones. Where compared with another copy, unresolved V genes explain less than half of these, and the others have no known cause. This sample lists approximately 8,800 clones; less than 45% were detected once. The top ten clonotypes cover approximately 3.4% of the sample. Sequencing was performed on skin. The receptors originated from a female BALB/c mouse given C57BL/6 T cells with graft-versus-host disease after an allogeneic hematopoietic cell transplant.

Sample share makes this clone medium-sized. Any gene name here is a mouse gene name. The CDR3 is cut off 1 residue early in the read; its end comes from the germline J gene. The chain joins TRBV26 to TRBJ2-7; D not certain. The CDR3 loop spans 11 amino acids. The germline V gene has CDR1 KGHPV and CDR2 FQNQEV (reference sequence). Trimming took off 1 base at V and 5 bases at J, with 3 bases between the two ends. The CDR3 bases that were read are TGTGCCAGCAGTCTGTGGGATGAACAGTAC. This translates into CASSLWDEQY. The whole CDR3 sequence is CASSLWDEQYF.

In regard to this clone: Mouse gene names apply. CDR3 amino acids: CASSRGQPNTEVFF. The CDR3 DNA, read in part, is TGTGCCAGCAGTCGGGGACAGCCAAACACAGAAGTCTTC. The V call is TRBV26, the J call TRBJ1-1; 7 nucleotides align to TRBD1. The CDR3 end falls 1 residue outside the read, so it is completed with the germline J gene. The CDR3 runs 14 residues. The ends lost 4 bases at V and 0 bases at J; junction bases unmatched: 2. Germline V gene sequence: CDR1 KGHPV, CDR2 FQNQEV (reference sequence). Complete variable domain (other parts from reference TRBV26 and TRBJ1-1): NSKVIQTPRYLVKGQGQKAKMRCIPEKGHPVVFWYQQNKNNEFKFLINFQNQEVLQQIDMTEKRFSAECPSNSPCSLEIQSSEAGDSALYLCASSRGQPNTEVFFGKGTRLTVV.

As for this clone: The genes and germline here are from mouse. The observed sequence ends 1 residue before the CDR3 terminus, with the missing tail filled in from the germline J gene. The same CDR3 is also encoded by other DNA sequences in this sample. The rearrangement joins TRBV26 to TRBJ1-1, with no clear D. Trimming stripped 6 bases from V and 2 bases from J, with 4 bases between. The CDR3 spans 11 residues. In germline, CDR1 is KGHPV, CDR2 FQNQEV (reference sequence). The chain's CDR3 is CASSPNTEVFF. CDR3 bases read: TGTGCCAGCAGCCCTAACACAGAAGTCTTC.

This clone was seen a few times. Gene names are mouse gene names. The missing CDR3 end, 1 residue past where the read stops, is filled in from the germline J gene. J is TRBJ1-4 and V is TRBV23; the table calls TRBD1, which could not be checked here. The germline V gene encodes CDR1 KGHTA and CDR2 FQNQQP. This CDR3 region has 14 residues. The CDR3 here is CSSKDSFSNERLFF. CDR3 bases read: TGCTCCAGCAAGGACAGCTTTTCCAACGAAAGATTATTT.

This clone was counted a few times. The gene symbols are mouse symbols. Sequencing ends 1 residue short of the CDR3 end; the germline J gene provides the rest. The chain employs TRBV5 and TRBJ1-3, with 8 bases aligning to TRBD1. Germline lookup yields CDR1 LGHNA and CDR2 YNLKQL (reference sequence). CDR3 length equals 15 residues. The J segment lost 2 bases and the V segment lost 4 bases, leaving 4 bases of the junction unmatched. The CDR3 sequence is CASSPSDRAGNTLYF. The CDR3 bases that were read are TGTGCCAGCAGCCCATCGGACAGGGCTGGAAATACGCTCTAT.

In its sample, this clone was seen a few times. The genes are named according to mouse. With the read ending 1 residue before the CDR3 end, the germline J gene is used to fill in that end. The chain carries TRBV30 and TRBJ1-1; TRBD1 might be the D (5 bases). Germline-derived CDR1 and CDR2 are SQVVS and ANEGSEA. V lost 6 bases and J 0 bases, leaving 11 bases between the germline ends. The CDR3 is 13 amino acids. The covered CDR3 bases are TGTAGTTCCCGGGGGATCCCAAACACAGAAGTCTTC. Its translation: CSSRGIPNTEVF. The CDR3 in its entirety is CSSRGIPNTEVFF.